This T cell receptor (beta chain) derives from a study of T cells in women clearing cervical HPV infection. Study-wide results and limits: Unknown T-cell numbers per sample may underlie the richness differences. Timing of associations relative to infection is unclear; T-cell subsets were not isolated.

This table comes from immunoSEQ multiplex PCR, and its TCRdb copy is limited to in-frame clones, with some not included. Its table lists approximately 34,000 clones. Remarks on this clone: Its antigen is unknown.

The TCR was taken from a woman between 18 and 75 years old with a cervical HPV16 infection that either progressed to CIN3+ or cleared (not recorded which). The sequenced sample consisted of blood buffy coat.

The CDR3 loop reads CAWSVPAGEETQYF. The part of the CDR3 DNA that was read is TGTGCCTGGAGTGTACCGGCGGGTGAAGAGACC. The V and J genes are TRBV30 and TRBJ2-5, with a tentative D call TRBD2 (5 bases). The read ends 3 residues shy of where the CDR3 ends; the end is completed using the germline J gene. The germline V gene has CDR1 GTSNPN and CDR2 SVGIG (reference sequence). CDR3 length: 14 residues. Trimming left V 0 bases short and J 3 bases short, with 11 bases between.